The present entry profiles one T cell receptor (beta chain) with its context. Germline V gives CDR1 MNHEY, CDR2 SMNVEV (reference sequence). The length of the CDR3 is 13 residues. V was cut by 6 bases and J by 2 bases, with 10 bases left in between. The data belong to a study of T cell responses to AZD1222 COVID-19 vaccine. TCRdb's table, derived via immunoSEQ multiplex PCR, lists solely in-frame clones and lacks some. The sample comprises roughly 18,000 clones, 80% of which are singletons, and 13% to 15% rests with the top ten. This sequence joins TRBV27 and TRBJ1-2; D remains ambiguous. The specimen comprised peripheral blood, sampled 28 days after the second AZD1222 dose. The source is an adult who received the AZD1222 COVID-19 vaccine. The CDR3 sequence: CASRAGGNYGYTF. The CDR3 coding sequence is TGTGCCAGCAGAGCCGGAGGGAACTATGGCTACACCTTC.